This T cell receptor beta chain came from a study of blood T cell repertoires in COVID-19. Turning to the study itself: Samples came from the United States, Italy and Spain, spanning acute and convalescent COVID-19. Sample material is recorded as cDNA or gDNA derived from T cells, B-cell-depleted T cells, or PBMCs.

Germline values: CDR1 LNHDA, CDR2 SQIVND (reference sequence). The V and J ends lost 5 bases and 4 bases respectively, with 21 bases between them. This CDR3 spans 16 amino acids. Authors' processing steps: The assay estimated nucleated cells by amplifying reference gene primers. Assay: immunoSEQ multiplex PCR; the TCRdb copy retains only in-frame clones and omits some. V and J calls plus clone size are reproduced from that table; the DNA served to infer D and trimming. Of approximately 150,000 clones listed, over 75% are singletons. The source material was peripheral blood. The J gene is TRBJ2-7, the V gene TRBV19; the D gene is possibly TRBD1 (6 bases). The sequence came from a man aged 55 to 70 with active or convalescent COVID-19. This chain's CDR3 is CASSARTVSDGYEQYF. CDR3 nucleotide sequence: TGTGCCAGTAGTGCCAGGACAGTCTCGGATGGGTACGAGCAGTACTTC.